The subject of this entry is one T cell receptor (beta chain). The antigen is unknown. The source of the sample is a study of CD8 T cells in Susac syndrome. An amount of RNA that ranged from roughly 0.5 to 1 ug was reverse transcribed with random hexamers. TCR beta CDR3 was amplified by immunoSEQ covering 54 Vbeta and 13 Jbeta. In TCRdb, the immunoSEQ multiplex PCR reads were re-called with MiXCR into one record per CDR3 protein. The sample shows 170,000 or so distinct CDR3 sequences, approximately 95% of them seen only once. Study-wide results and limits: In its TCR sequencing and HLA analysis, the study acknowledged that the number of individuals was relatively small.

The CDR3 sequence is 16 residues long. Germline assignment: CDR1 DFQATT and CDR2 SNEGSKA (reference sequence). V lost 0 bases, J lost 5 bases, and 10 bases stayed unmatched. Sequenced sample: CD8+ T cells from PBMCs. The chain is built from TRBV20-1 and TRBJ1-2; TRBD1 matches at 9 bases. This receptor was taken from a human donor with multiple sclerosis. Written as DNA, the CDR3 is TGCAGTGCTAGAGAAGTGACAGGGGGACGGGTGTATGGCTACACCTTC. This gives the protein CSAREVTGGRVYGYTF.